A single sample is the source of the 21 T cell receptor beta chains below, sequenced in a study of blood T cell repertoires in COVID-19. Produced via immunoSEQ multiplex PCR; TCRdb's table is partial and in-frame only. The sample records some 120,000 clones, approximately 80% being singletons. Sequenced material: peripheral blood. These receptors were collected from an older woman with acute or convalescent COVID-19.

This clone was seen a handful of times. V usage is TRBV18 and J usage is TRBJ1-6, with 9 bases aligning to TRBD1. Germline V lookup: CDR1 KGHSH, CDR2 LQKENI. This CDR3 comprises 14 residues. V lost 5 bases and J lost 9; bases outside the gene matches: 5. The CDR3 sequence: CASSSGQGFSPLHF. CDR3 sequence (DNA): TGTGCCAGCTCATCAGGACAGGGGTTTTCACCCCTCCACTTT.

V usage is TRBV5-4 and J usage is TRBJ1-2; the match to TRBD1 covers 9 bases. The CDR3 is made up of 17 amino acids. V trimming: 4 bases; J trimming: 0 bases; junction bases outside the gene matches: 10. The V gene's germline CDR1 is SGHNT and CDR2 YYREEE (reference sequence). The CDR3 loop is CASSKGGQGLANYGYTF. In DNA, the CDR3 is TGTGCCAGCAGCAAGGGGGGACAGGGCCTCGCTAACTATGGCTACACCTTC. Combining the CDR3 with reference TRBV5-4 and TRBJ1-2 gives the whole variable domain ETGVTQSPTHLIKTRGQQVTLRCSSQSGHNTVSWYQQALGQGPQFIFQYYREEENGRGNFPPRFSGLQFPNYSSELNVNALELDDSALYLCASSKGGQGLANYGYTFGSGTRLTVV.

The chain uses TRBV7-9 and TRBJ1-2; 7 bases agree with TRBD1. The CDR3 is made up of 14 amino acids. With 5 bases clipped from V and 4 bases from J, the junction kept 7 bases outside the gene matches. CDR1 and CDR2 (germline): SEHNR, FQNEAQ (reference sequence). The CDR3 nucleotides are TGTGCCAGCAGCCAGGGGGGTCATGGCTATGGCTACACCTTC. Residues: CASSQGGHGYGYTF. Based on the CDR3 plus reference TRBV7-9 and TRBJ1-2, the full variable domain is DTGVSQNPRHKITKRGQNVTFRCDPISEHNRLYWYRQTLGQGPEFLTYFQNEAQLEKSRLLSDRFSAERPKGSFSTLEIQRTEQGDSAMYLCASSQGGHGYGYTFGSGTRLTVV.

The V gene is TRBV5-4, the J gene TRBJ1-1; TRBD1 might be the D (5 bases). The CDR3 sequence is 14 residues long. The germline gives CDR1 SGHNT, CDR2 YYREEE (reference sequence). V was clipped by 3 bases and J by 10 bases, with 19 bases between them. The CDR3 is CASSSAGPTSGAFF. The DNA of the CDR3 is TGTGCCAGCAGCTCCGCGGGACCAACGTCAGGAGCTTTCTTT.

The genes are TRBV7-2 and TRBJ1-2, with D unclear. The CDR3 totals 14 residues. Trimming pared 1 base from V and 10 bases from J, leaving 16 bases between. Per germline, CDR1 SGHTA and CDR2 FQGNSA. The chain's CDR3 is CASSLGPEGVVYTF. The CDR3 coding sequence is TGTGCCAGCAGCTTAGGACCAGAGGGAGTAGTCTACACCTTC.

J is TRBJ2-1 and V is TRBV6-1; D perhaps matches TRBD2 (6 bases). The CDR3 consists of 16 residues. The V end was cut by 3 bases, the J end by 3 bases, with 15 bases between. Germline V gene data show CDR1 as MNHNS and CDR2 as SASEGT. CDR3 sequence reads: CASSDIRGYGYNEQFF. In nucleotides, the CDR3 is TGTGCCAGCAGTGACATTCGGGGGTATGGCTACAATGAGCAGTTCTTC.

The chain joins TRBV7-9 to TRBJ1-6; 8 bases match TRBD1. Trimming removed 6 bases from V and 5 bases from J; junction bases left unmatched: 3. Germline V CDR1 and CDR2: SEHNR, FQNEAQ (reference sequence). This CDR3 spans 14 amino acids. The CDR3 spells CASRPTGDNSPLHF. In nucleotides, the CDR3 is TGTGCCAGCAGGCCGACAGGGGATAATTCACCCCTCCACTTT.

In this sample, this clone turned up a few times. CDR3 sequence (DNA): TGTGCCAGCTCTCCTTCACCTCCGGGGAGCAATCAGCCCCAGCATTTT. Protein product: CASSPSPPGSNQPQHF. The chain is built from TRBV18 and TRBJ1-5; D remains unclear. Germline V CDR1 and CDR2: KGHSH, LQKENI. V lost 6 bases and J lost 1, with 16 bases in between. CDR3 size: 16 residues.

J is TRBJ2-3 and V is TRBV3-1 (or the pseudogene TRBV3-2), with D possibly matching TRBD2 (6 bases). Trimming cost V 1 base and J 1 base, with 12 bases left between them. The CDR3 is 16 residues long. The germline V gene encodes CDR1 LGHDT and CDR2 YNNKEL (reference sequence). The CDR3 is CASSQGKPSGTDTQYF. CDR3 nucleotide sequence: TGTGCCAGCAGCCAAGGAAAACCTAGCGGCACAGATACGCAGTATTTT.

The chain is built from TRBV18 and TRBJ1-5, with a weak D call TRBD1 (5 bases). Trimming cost V 0 bases and J 7 bases, with 10 bases left between them. Germline CDR1 and CDR2: KGHSH and LQKENI. This CDR3 has 14 amino acids. CDR3 nucleotide sequence: TGTGCCAGCTCACCACCGGACGGGGGACAGCCCCAGCATTTT. It encodes CASSPPDGGQPQHF.

V is TRBV30 and J is TRBJ1-2; no reliable D call. Germline CDR1 and CDR2: GTSNPN and SVGIG (reference sequence). The CDR3 spans 15 residues. V lost 0 bases, J lost 5 bases, and 16 bases lay in between. The CDR3 region has the DNA TGTGCCTGGAGTGTCAATTTAGTGAGTGCTTATGGCTACACCTTC. As protein: CAWSVNLVSAYGYTF.

This clone was counted a single time. The chain uses TRBV5-1 and TRBJ2-1; D might be TRBD1 (7 bases). V was shortened by 6 bases and J by 8 bases, with 18 bases between the two germline ends. Per the germline V gene, CDR1 is SGHRS and CDR2 is YFSETQ. This CDR3 is built from 14 residues. The CDR3 here is CASTPLTGEDEQFF. In nucleotides, the CDR3 is TGCGCCAGCACACCCCTAACAGGGGAGGATGAGCAGTTCTTC.

CDR3: CASSERQGYNEQFF. The CDR3 DNA sequence: TGTGCCAGCAGTGAACGGCAGGGCTACAATGAGCAGTTCTTC. V usage is TRBV2 and J usage is TRBJ2-1, with D maybe TRBD1 (5 bases). Germline values: CDR1 SNHLY, CDR2 FYNNEI. V was shortened by 2 bases and J by 3 bases, with 8 bases between the two germline ends. This CDR3 is built from 14 residues.

The chain combines TRBV5-1 with TRBJ1-2; TRBD1 aligns across 8 bases. Germline-derived CDR1 and CDR2 are SGHRS and YFSETQ. The CDR3 extends over 14 amino acids. V was pared by 2 bases and J by 6 bases, with 6 bases of the junction left unmatched. CDR3 region: CASSFTGGGDGYTF. CDR3 nucleotide sequence: TGCGCCAGCAGCTTTACAGGGGGAGGGGATGGCTACACCTTC.

The chain joins TRBV6-5 to TRBJ2-4; possible D gene TRBD2, 5 bases. Deletions cut 6 bases from V and 5 bases from J, with 17 bases between. From germline, CDR1 is MNHEY and CDR2 SVGAGI. CDR3 size: 15 residues. Here the CDR3 reads CASRGTRGRENIQYF. The CDR3 DNA reads as TGTGCCAGCAGGGGAACCCGGGGTAGGGAAAACATTCAGTACTTC.

This clone turned up a few times. The V gene is TRBV19, the J gene TRBJ2-5; 8 bases are shared with TRBD1. CDR1 and CDR2 from the germline V gene are LNHDA and SQIVND (reference sequence). V dropped 10 bases and J dropped 2; count of bases not matched to a gene: 12. The CDR3 is 15 amino acids. CDR3 bases: TGTGCCACTGGGACAGGTCGCGCCCTACAAGAGACCCAGTACTTC. Amino acids: CATGTGRALQETQYF.

The chain joins TRBV12-3 or TRBV12-4 to TRBJ1-3; TRBD1 might be the D (6 bases). There are 13 residues in the CDR3. V lost 2 bases, J lost 7 bases, and 9 bases lay in between. The CDR3 spells CASSLQQGNTIYF. The CDR3 DNA sequence: TGTGCCAGCAGTTTACAGCAGGGGAACACCATATATTTT.

This chain connects TRBV2 to TRBJ1-5, with TRBD1 matching 8 bases. The CDR3 sequence is 15 residues long. V lost 2 bases to trimming and J lost 6 bases; unmatched junction nucleotides: 6. Germline V gene data show CDR1 as SNHLY and CDR2 as FYNNEI. CDR3 in amino acids: CASSEQGALGQPQHF. CDR3 nucleotide sequence: TGTGCCAGCAGTGAACAGGGGGCGCTTGGTCAGCCCCAGCATTTT. The whole variable domain, remainder taken from reference TRBV2 and TRBJ1-5, is EPEVTQTPSHQVTQMGQEVILRCVPISNHLYFYWYRQILGQKVEFLVSFYNNEISEKSEIFDDQFSVERPDGSNFTLKIRSTKLEDSAMYFCASSEQGALGQPQHFGDGTRLSIL.

The chain links TRBV5-6 to TRBJ2-7; no reliable D call. The V gene's germline CDR1 is SGHDT and CDR2 YYEEEE. Trimming took 1 base from V and 0 from J, leaving 8 bases between them. This CDR3 spans 14 amino acids. The CDR3 sequence is CASSLSYDSYEQYV. The CDR3 DNA is TGTGCCAGCAGCTTGTCCTACGACTCCTACGAGCAGTACGTC.

This chain connects TRBV18 to TRBJ1-5, with D perhaps TRBD1 (5 bases). Looked up from germline, CDR1 is KGHSH and CDR2 is LQKENI. The CDR3 extends over 14 amino acids. V was pared by 4 bases and J by 4 bases, with 11 bases between. The CDR3 protein is CASSRGNQNQPQHF. In DNA, the CDR3 is TGTGCCAGCTCACGGGGCAACCAAAATCAGCCCCAGCATTTT.

V gene TRBV5-1 combines with J gene TRBJ1-2; TRBD1 matches 9 bases. The CDR3 runs to 15 residues. Germline V gives CDR1 SGHRS, CDR2 YFSETQ. V lost 4 bases to trimming and J lost 8 bases; unmatched junction nucleotides: 12. The CDR3 sequence is CASSTTSGTGRGYTF. CDR3 DNA sequence: TGCGCCAGCAGCACCACATCGGGGACAGGGCGAGGCTACACCTTC.